This TCR beta chain came from a study of control samples from healthy donors and cancer patients. Between the trimmed V and J ends, which lost 2 bases and 4 bases, there was a span of 20 bases. The germline V gene encodes CDR1 MGHRA and CDR2 YSYEKL. CDR3 length equals 17 residues. Data came from immunoSEQ multiplex PCR; TCRdb stores just in-frame clones and leaves some out. The sample has approximately 70,000 clones, 89% seen once. J is TRBJ1-2 and V is TRBV4-1; a weak D match, TRBD1 (5 bases). Source material: PBMCs. This TCR was recovered from a man aged 55 to 70 with colorectal cancer. The CDR3 DNA sequence: TGCGCCAGCAGCCAACTGTCTGGGGCCGACGGGGTCTATGGCTACACCTTC. It encodes CASSQLSGADGVYGYTF.